This TCR beta chain was captured by sequencing in a study of control samples from healthy donors and cancer patients. V was clipped by 1 base and J by 6 bases, with 12 bases between them. Per germline, CDR1 GTSNPN and CDR2 SVGIG (reference sequence). This CDR3 is built from 13 residues. Sequencing was performed with immunoSEQ multiplex PCR; in TCRdb, only in-frame clones are kept and a portion is missing. This table holds 150,000 or so clones, approximately 92% found once. Source material: blood. This chain links TRBV30 with TRBJ2-5; D is unresolved. The TCR comes from a woman aged 50 to 60 in good health. The CDR3 DNA is TGTGCCTGGAGTGACTATGCCCGCCAGACCCAGTACTTC. Its translation: CAWSDYARQTQYF.